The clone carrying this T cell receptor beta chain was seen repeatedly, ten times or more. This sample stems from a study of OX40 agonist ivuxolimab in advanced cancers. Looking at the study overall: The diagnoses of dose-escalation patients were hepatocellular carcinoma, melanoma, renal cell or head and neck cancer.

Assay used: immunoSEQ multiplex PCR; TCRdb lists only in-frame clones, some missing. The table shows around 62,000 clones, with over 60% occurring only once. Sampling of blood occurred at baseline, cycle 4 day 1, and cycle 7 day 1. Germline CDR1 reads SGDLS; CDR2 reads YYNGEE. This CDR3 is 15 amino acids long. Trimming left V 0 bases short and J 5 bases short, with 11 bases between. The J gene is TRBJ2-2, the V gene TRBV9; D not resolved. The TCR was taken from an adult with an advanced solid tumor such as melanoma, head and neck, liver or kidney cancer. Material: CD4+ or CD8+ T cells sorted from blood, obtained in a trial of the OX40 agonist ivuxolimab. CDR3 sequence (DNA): TGTGCCAGCAGCGTAGAGCCTAGGGATACCGGGGAGCTGTTTTTT. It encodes CASSVEPRDTGELFF.